This T cell receptor (beta chain) came from a study of shared clonotypes between healthy human individuals. Findings and caveats of the study: When compared with the clonotypes that were shared by all four sorted-subset donors, the non-shared clonotypes turned out to have lower generation probabilities. Exclusively blood specimens were collected; tissue repertoires likely differ. Clonotype sharing among donors was expected to depend on sequencing depth. Shared across a handful of donors were approximately 5% of the naive CD4 clonotypes.

Data came from immunoSEQ multiplex PCR; TCRdb stores just in-frame clones and leaves some out. The profile shows a few million clones, roughly 92% of them singletons. About this clone itself: As yet, its antigen is unknown.

Trimming removed 1 base from V and 7 bases from J, with 7 bases in between. CDR1 is SEHNR, CDR2 FQNEAQ, per germline (reference sequence). The CDR3 is 13 amino acids. The rearrangement links TRBV7-9 to TRBJ1-4; D is unclear. The specimen sequenced was naive CD4+ T cells sorted from blood. Subset of the sample: CD45RA+ positively selected. The sequence was obtained from a man between 18 and 29 years old in good health. The CDR3: CASSLGDTEKLFF. CDR3 coding DNA: TGTGCCAGCAGCTTAGGAGACACTGAAAAACTGTTTTTT.